Shown below are 22 T cell receptor beta chains from a single sample sequenced in a study of T cells after posttransplantation cyclophosphamide. The table came from immunoSEQ multiplex PCR; TCRdb's copy has only in-frame clones and leaves some out. This set yields 30,000 to 45,000 clones and no singletons; the top ten hold about 1.2%. Sequencing used PBMCs. These receptors came from a girl between 5 and 17 years old in good health, CMV-negative, and a related stem cell transplant donor.

This clone came up many times. The V gene is TRBV4-2, the J gene TRBJ2-1, with TRBD2 identical over 10 bases. V trimming: 4 bases; J trimming: 8 bases; junction bases outside the gene matches: 11. CDR3 length equals 16 residues. Germline CDR1 is LGHNA and CDR2 is YNFKEQ. This chain's CDR3 is CASSPFRAGGVDEQFF. The CDR3 nucleotides read TGTGCCAGCAGCCCTTTTAGAGCGGGAGGGGTCGATGAGCAGTTCTTC.

This clone was observed a handful of times. The genes are TRBV5-1 and TRBJ2-3; D might be TRBD2 (7 bases). The CDR3 runs 14 residues. The germline V and J ends were trimmed by 4 bases and 2 bases, with 11 bases remaining between them. CDR1 and CDR2 from the germline V gene are SGHRS and YFSETQ. This chain's CDR3 is CASSGGGHTDTQYF. In nucleotides, the CDR3 is TGCGCCAGCAGCGGCGGGGGACACACAGATACGCAGTATTTT.

This clone was counted ten times or more. Compared with germline, one end of the junction differs, possibly owing to a read error. J is TRBJ1-1 and V is TRBV29-1, with 7 bases aligning to TRBD1. The CDR3 extends over 15 amino acids. CDR1 is SQVTM and CDR2 is ANQGSEA in the germline V gene. The DNA for the CDR3 is TGCAGCGTAGAAGCCGGACAGGTCATGAACACTGAAGCTTTCTTT. Translated: CSVEAGQVMNTEAFF.

This clone was counted ten times or more. The V and J genes are TRBV7-2 and TRBJ1-2; no clear D. Germline V gene data show CDR1 as SGHTA and CDR2 as FQGNSA. The CDR3 has 14 amino acids. With 3 bases removed from V and 3 bases from J, the gap between germline ends came to 11 bases. CDR3 region: CASSFGEAHYGYTF. In DNA form, the CDR3 reads TGTGCCAGCAGCTTCGGAGAGGCCCACTATGGCTACACCTTC. Together with reference TRBV7-2 and TRBJ1-2, the CDR3 gives the full variable domain: GAGVSQSPSNKVTEKGKDVELRCDPISGHTALYWYRQSLGQGLEFLIYFQGNSAPDKSGLPSDRFSAERTGGSVSTLTIQRTQQEDSAVYLCASSFGEAHYGYTFGSGTRLTVV.

The chain employs TRBV9 and TRBJ2-2; 7 bases map to TRBD1. The ends lost 3 bases at V and 7 bases at J; junction bases unmatched: 6. CDR3 length equals 14 residues. Germline assignment: CDR1 SGDLS and CDR2 YYNGEE. CDR3 amino acids: CASSGAGGVGELFF. The CDR3, as DNA: TGTGCCAGCAGCGGAGCAGGGGGTGTCGGGGAGCTGTTTTTT.

In its sample, this clone was seen a few times. V is TRBV28 and J is TRBJ2-3; D may be TRBD2 (6 bases). Germline CDR1 and CDR2: MDHEN and SYDVKM. Between the trimmed V and J ends, which lost 6 bases and 1 base, there was a span of 14 bases. The CDR3 contains 15 residues. The DNA for the CDR3 is TGTGCCAGCAGCTATACGGGACTTGGCACAGATACGCAGTATTTT. Protein product: CASSYTGLGTDTQYF.

In this sample, this clone turned up a few times. V and J are TRBV29-1 and TRBJ1-2, with TRBD1 as a possible D gene (6 bases). CDR3 size: 11 residues. Trimming removed 6 bases from V and 4 bases from J, with 9 bases in between. CDR1 and CDR2 (germline): SQVTM, ANQGSEA. This CDR3 reads CSVGGLYGYTF. The DNA for the CDR3 is TGCAGCGTGGGGGGGCTCTATGGCTACACCTTC. Full variable domain (outside the CDR3, taken from reference TRBV29-1 and TRBJ1-2): SAVISQKPSRDICQRGTSLTIQCQVDSQVTMMFWYRQQPGQSLTLIATANQGSEATYESGFVIDKFPISRPNLTFSTLTVSNMSPEDSSIYLCSVGGLYGYTFGSGTRLTVV.

This clone has ten or more counts. The V call is TRBV18, the J call TRBJ2-7; unclear D gene. The CDR3 spans 14 residues. The V and J ends lost 2 bases and 0 bases respectively, with 8 bases between them. Germline loops: CDR1 KGHSH, CDR2 LQKENI. The CDR3 spells CASSPVVSSYEQYF. CDR3 DNA sequence: TGTGCCAGCTCACCAGTGGTGAGCTCCTACGAGCAGTACTTC.

This clone was counted ten times or more. The chain joins TRBV19 to TRBJ2-2; 9 positions agree with TRBD1. CDR1 and CDR2 from the germline V gene are LNHDA and SQIVND (reference sequence). Trimming cost V 7 bases and J 6 bases; bases outside gene matches: 6. The CDR3 contains 14 residues. The CDR3 bases are TGTGCCAGTAAATGGGACAGGGATGCCGGGGAGCTGTTTTTT. This sequence encodes CASKWDRDAGELFF.

This clone was detected many times. V usage is TRBV9 and J usage is TRBJ2-3; D may be TRBD2 (6 bases). This CDR3 contains 17 residues. CDR1 and CDR2 (germline): SGDLS, YYNGEE. V shed 3 bases and J shed 2 bases, with 19 bases lying between them. DNA of the CDR3: TGTGCCAGCAGCGCGGAACCCGGGACTGGGTACACAGATACGCAGTATTTT. Residues: CASSAEPGTGYTDTQYF.

This clone was recorded at least ten times. This chain links TRBV5-6 with TRBJ2-4; no clear D. The V end lost 7 bases, the J end lost 0 bases, and 14 bases lay between the germline ends. This CDR3 region has 15 residues. Germline V CDR1 and CDR2: SGHDT, YYEEEE. The CDR3 DNA reads TGTGCCAGCGGAAACCGGGTCCTAGCCAAAAACATTCAGTACTTC. This translates into CASGNRVLAKNIQYF.

In this sample, this clone turned up many times. Here the CDR3 DNA reads TGTGCCAGCTCACCACTCCAGGGCGGGGGCCCGGAGACCCAGTACTTC. Translated, it gives CASSPLQGGGPETQYF. The V and J genes are TRBV18 and TRBJ2-5, with a possible D match to TRBD2 (7 bases). Germline V gene lookup returns CDR1 KGHSH and CDR2 LQKENI. The CDR3 sequence is 16 residues long. Trimming stripped 1 base from V and 5 bases from J, with 17 bases between. Full variable domain (missing parts from reference TRBV18 and TRBJ2-5): NAGVMQNPRHLVRRRGQEARLRCSPMKGHSHVYWYRQLPEEGLKFMVYLQKENIIDESGMPKERFSAEFPKEGPSILRIQQVVRGDSAAYFCASSPLQGGGPETQYFGPGTRLLVL.

This clone has a count of ten or more. V is TRBV5-1 and J is TRBJ1-1, with a tentative D call TRBD1 (5 bases). The CDR3 extends over 16 amino acids. The ends were cut back, 1 base at V and 5 bases at J, with 18 bases in the middle. In germline, CDR1 is SGHRS, CDR2 YFSETQ. The CDR3 loop is CASSLSLAGFETEAFF. The CDR3 DNA reads TGCGCCAGCAGCTTGTCCCTGGCAGGGTTCGAGACTGAAGCTTTCTTT.

This clone appeared many times. This rearrangement joins TRBV5-4 to TRBJ2-7, with TRBD2 as a possible D gene (5 bases). The V and J ends lost 4 bases and 4 bases respectively, with 18 bases between them. Germline V gene data show CDR1 as SGHNT and CDR2 as YYREEE (reference sequence). The CDR3 covers 15 residues. The CDR3 sequence is CASSVSGGYGYEQYF. The CDR3 nucleotides read TGTGCCAGCAGCGTGTCGGGCGGGTATGGATACGAGCAGTACTTC.

The chain links TRBV4-2 to TRBJ2-2; 11 bases align to TRBD2. This CDR3 region has 16 residues. Looked up from germline, CDR1 is LGHNA and CDR2 is YNFKEQ. Unmatched junction bases numbered 5, after V lost 4 bases and J lost 4 bases. The CDR3 loop reads CASSPLAGGPTGELFF. Written as DNA, the CDR3 is TGTGCCAGCAGCCCTTTAGCGGGAGGGCCCACCGGGGAGCTGTTTTTT.

In this sample, this clone turned up a few times. The chain joins TRBV19 to TRBJ1-2; 11 bases align to TRBD1. There are 14 residues in the CDR3. CDR1 is LNHDA and CDR2 is SQIVND in the germline V gene (reference sequence). Germline trimming cut 3 bases from V and 7 bases from J; bases unmatched to any gene: 4. The CDR3 loop is CASSIRTGGVGYTF. The DNA for the CDR3 is TGTGCCAGTAGTATCCGGACAGGGGGCGTTGGCTACACCTTC.

This clone was counted at least ten times. The chain employs TRBV7-9 and TRBJ1-5; D uncertain. Germline V gives CDR1 SEHNR, CDR2 FQNEAQ (reference sequence). This CDR3 comprises 14 residues. Trimming shortened V by 5 bases and J by 7 bases, and 15 bases separated the two germline ends. CDR3 nucleotides: TGTGCCAGCAGCCCATACCTTTCGGGGCAGCCCCAGCATTTT. This sequence encodes CASSPYLSGQPQHF.

This clone was counted between two and nine times. V and J are TRBV5-4 and TRBJ2-7, with unresolved D. The CDR3 runs to 14 residues. V lost 5 bases and J 4 bases, leaving 16 bases between the germline ends. CDR1 and CDR2 from the germline V gene are SGHNT and YYREEE (reference sequence). CDR3 in amino acids: CASSQAASIYEQYF. The CDR3 nucleotides read TGTGCCAGCAGTCAGGCAGCCTCCATATACGAGCAGTACTTC.

This clone has just a few counts. The chain joins TRBV11-2 to TRBJ1-3, with 11 bases that match TRBD1. Looked up from germline, CDR1 is SGHAT and CDR2 is FQNNGV. The junction had 2 bases not matched to a gene; V was cut back by 3 bases and J by 4 bases. The CDR3 loop spans 15 amino acids. The CDR3 protein is CASSLDRGPGNTIYF. Written as DNA, the CDR3 is TGTGCCAGCAGCTTGGACAGGGGGCCCGGAAACACCATATATTTT.

This clone was seen more than once but under ten times. The V call is TRBV10-2, the J call TRBJ2-1; the match to TRBD2 covers 8 bases. Germline loops: CDR1 WSHSY, CDR2 SAAADI. V lost 4 bases to trimming and J lost 8 bases; unmatched junction nucleotides: 10. The CDR3 is 15 residues long. CDR3 region: CASSVASGSGDEQFF. CDR3 bases: TGCGCCAGCAGTGTGGCTAGCGGGTCTGGGGATGAGCAGTTCTTC.

The chain carries TRBV2 and TRBJ2-5; D is perhaps TRBD2 (5 bases). Trimming cost V 11 bases and J 4 bases, with 20 bases left between them. This CDR3 region has 14 residues. Germline CDR1 is SNHLY and CDR2 is FYNNEI. CDR3 sequence reads: CAVVLAESLETQYF. The CDR3, as DNA: TGTGCCGTCGTCCTAGCAGAGTCGTTAGAGACCCAGTACTTC. Combining the CDR3 with reference TRBV2 and TRBJ2-5 gives the whole variable domain EPEVTQTPSHQVTQMGQEVILRCVPISNHLYFYWYRQILGQKVEFLVSFYNNEISEKSEIFDDQFSVERPDGSNFTLKIRSTKLEDSAMYFCAVVLAESLETQYFGPGTRLLVL.

This clone was counted between two and nine times. This chain links TRBV10-1 with TRBJ2-2; a weak D match, TRBD1 (6 bases). CDR1 and CDR2 (germline): WNHNN, SYGVQD (reference sequence). With 5 bases removed from V and 4 bases from J, the gap between germline ends came to 8 bases. CDR3 size: 13 residues. CDR3 sequence: CASSSGVTGELFF. The DNA for the CDR3 is TGCGCCAGCAGTTCAGGGGTCACCGGGGAGCTGTTTTTT.